The 10 T cell receptor beta chains given below trace back to one sample, sequenced in a study of early T cells in non-severe SARS-CoV-2 infection. One entry per CDR3 protein results from TCRdb running MiXCR on the 5' RACE reads. The table records about 68,000 distinct CDR3 sequences, 9% to 15% of them present only once. The source material was whole blood. The receptors were sampled from an adult who was a healthcare worker with PCR-confirmed SARS-CoV-2 infection or an uninfected control (not recorded which).

The genes are TRBV5-6 and TRBJ1-1, with 11 bases that match TRBD1. The CDR3 has 14 amino acids. CDR1 SGHDT and CDR2 YYEEEE come from the germline V gene. V was clipped by 2 bases and J by 4 bases; unmatched bases: 1. The CDR3 nucleotides read TGTGCCAGCAGCTTCGGACAGGGGGCCACTGAAGCTTTCTTT. Residues: CASSFGQGATEAFF.

This clonotype occurred a few times. The rearrangement uses TRBV20-1 and TRBJ2-7; TRBD2 aligns across 12 bases. The V segment lost 5 bases and the J segment 7 bases; nucleotides outside the gene matches: 9. Germline V lookup: CDR1 DFQATT, CDR2 SNEGSKA (reference sequence). This CDR3 is 14 amino acids long. The CDR3 reads CSALRLAGAKEQYF. In DNA form, the CDR3 reads TGCAGTGCTCTACGACTAGCGGGGGCCAAAGAGCAGTACTTC.

This sequence joins TRBV10-3 and TRBJ2-5, with TRBD2 identical over 10 bases. V was pared by 6 bases and J by 4 bases, with 8 bases of the junction left unmatched. The CDR3 loop spans 15 amino acids. Germline CDR1 ENHRY, CDR2 SYGVKD. The CDR3 coding sequence is TGTGCCATCAGGAGTCAGCGGGGGGGCGGAGAGACCCAGTACTTC. It encodes CAIRSQRGGGETQYF.

The chain links TRBV15 to TRBJ2-3; D may be TRBD2 (6 bases). Trimming cost V 8 bases and J 0 bases, with 21 bases left between them. Per germline, CDR1 LNHNV and CDR2 YYDKDF (reference sequence). The CDR3 loop spans 17 amino acids. The CDR3 region is CATAGTSWKGSTDTQYF. The CDR3 nucleotides are TGTGCCACCGCGGGAACTAGTTGGAAGGGAAGCACAGATACGCAGTATTTT.

This clonotype turned up a few times. CDR3 loop: CAWGTNYEQYF. CDR3 coding DNA: TGTGCCTGGGGGACAAACTACGAGCAGTACTTC. The chain uses TRBV30 and TRBJ2-7; the D gene is possibly TRBD1 (6 bases). V was pared by 5 bases and J by 3 bases, with 8 bases between. CDR1 is GTSNPN, CDR2 SVGIG, per germline (reference sequence). The CDR3 sequence is 11 residues long. Drawing the rest from reference TRBV30 and TRBJ2-7, the complete variable domain is SQTIHQWPATLVQPVGSPLSLECTVEGTSNPNLYWYRQAAGRGLQLLFYSVGIGQISSEVPQNLSASRPQDRQFILSSKKLLLSDSGFYLCAWGTNYEQYFGPGTRLTVT.

V and J are TRBV6-5 and TRBJ2-6; D unclear. In germline, CDR1 is MNHEY, CDR2 SVGAGI. The CDR3 runs to 15 residues. V was shortened by 3 bases and J by 0 bases, with 6 bases between the two germline ends. CDR3 sequence: CASSYRFSGANVLTF. For the CDR3, the DNA is TGTGCCAGCAGTTATCGGTTCTCTGGGGCCAACGTCCTGACTTTC.

This clonotype turned up a few times. V usage is TRBV9 and J usage is TRBJ1-3; 8 nucleotides align to TRBD1. The J segment lost 2 bases and the V segment lost 4 bases, leaving 8 bases of the junction unmatched. CDR1 SGDLS and CDR2 YYNGEE come from the germline V gene. The length of the CDR3 is 16 residues. The CDR3: CASSPQVQGAGNTIYF. The CDR3 region has the DNA TGTGCCAGCAGCCCGCAGGTACAGGGGGCTGGAAACACCATATATTTT.

This clonotype has more than one count but fewer than ten. The V call is TRBV7-8, the J call TRBJ2-1; 8 nucleotides align to TRBD2. After removal of 5 bases from V and 9 bases from J, the junction contained 6 bases not matched to a gene. The CDR3 length is 13 residues. CDR1 and CDR2 (germline): SGHVS, FQNEAQ. The CDR3 here is CASSAGLESEQFF. CDR3 nucleotide sequence: TGTGCCAGCAGCGCGGGACTAGAGAGTGAGCAGTTCTTC.

This clonotype was detected ten times or more. The chain links TRBV5-1 to TRBJ2-2; D is ambiguous. The CDR3 extends over 17 amino acids. From germline, CDR1 is SGHRS and CDR2 YFSETQ. Trimming took 0 bases from V and 6 from J, leaving 18 bases between them. CDR3 DNA sequence: TGCGCCAGCAGCTTGGGCGGATCGAGCCTTACACCCGGGGAGCTGTTTTTT. This gives the protein CASSLGGSSLTPGELFF.

This clonotype was seen ten or more times. The CDR3 spells CASSYTAGRYEQYF. CDR3 nucleotide sequence: TGTGCCAGCAGTTACACGGCAGGGCGCTACGAGCAGTACTTC. The J gene is TRBJ2-7, the V gene TRBV6-2 or TRBV6-3, with D tentatively TRBD1 (5 bases). Germline-derived CDR1 and CDR2 are MNHEY and SVGEGT. Trimming removed 2 bases at V and 3 bases at J, with 11 bases between. The CDR3 runs to 14 residues.